The 28 T cell receptor beta chains listed next were all sequenced from one sample in a study of cytomegalovirus exposure and HLA in healthy donors. PCR used 60 Vbeta primers and 13 Jbeta primers. Only in-frame clones appear in the TCRdb table, and some are missing; sequencing was by immunoSEQ multiplex PCR. The sample contains roughly 43,000 clones, around 64% of which appear only once. Sequenced: PBMCs. The receptors shown here come from a human donor in good health.

V usage is TRBV2 and J usage is TRBJ1-2; 7 positions match TRBD1. The CDR3 extends over 12 amino acids. CDR1 is SNHLY, CDR2 FYNNEI, per germline. V was clipped by 7 bases and J by 6 bases; unmatched bases: 5. The CDR3 DNA reads TGTGCCAGCAACGAGGGGGCAGATGGCTACACCTTC. Its protein is CASNEGADGYTF.

The V call is TRBV4-2, the J call TRBJ2-3, with TRBD2 matching over 11 bases. Looked up from germline, CDR1 is LGHNA and CDR2 is YNFKEQ. J was trimmed by 4 bases and V by 1 base; bases with no gene match: 4. The length of the CDR3 is 16 residues. The CDR3: CASSQAPLAGADTQYF. CDR3 in DNA: TGTGCCAGCAGCCAAGCGCCACTAGCGGGGGCAGATACGCAGTATTTT.

The chain is built from TRBV9 and TRBJ1-1; TRBD1 is a possible D gene (6 bases). The germline V gene has CDR1 SGDLS and CDR2 YYNGEE. CDR3 length: 14 residues. V was clipped by 6 bases and J by 1 base, with 13 bases between them. CDR3 coding DNA: TGTGCCAGCACCCGGGACATGAAGAACACTGAAGCTTTCTTT. Residues: CASTRDMKNTEAFF.

This clone came up a few times. The gene calls are TRBV7-2 and TRBJ2-1; perhaps TRBD1 as D (5 bases). This CDR3 contains 15 residues. Germline lookup yields CDR1 SGHTA and CDR2 FQGNSA. V was shortened by 1 base and J by 8 bases, with 15 bases between the two germline ends. The CDR3 region has the DNA TGTGCCAGCAGCTTAGTCGCAGGGCATGGGTATGAGCAGTTCTTC. Protein sequence: CASSLVAGHGYEQFF.

The chain joins TRBV5-1 to TRBJ1-2; TRBD1 aligns across 8 bases. Germline trimming cut 4 bases from V and 8 bases from J; bases unmatched to any gene: 4. CDR3 length: 12 residues. The V gene's germline CDR1 is SGHRS and CDR2 YFSETQ. This CDR3 reads CASSLTGAGYTF. In nucleotides, the CDR3 is TGCGCCAGCAGCCTGACAGGGGCAGGCTACACCTTC.

This clone was seen only a few times. The chain uses TRBV7-2 and TRBJ2-2; maybe TRBD1 (6 bases). The CDR3 contains 13 residues. Germline V gene data show CDR1 as SGHTA and CDR2 as FQGNSA. Between the trimmed V and J ends, which lost 3 bases and 6 bases, there was a span of 8 bases. CDR3 residues: CASSFTGSGELFF. Here the CDR3 DNA reads TGTGCCAGCAGCTTTACAGGGTCCGGGGAGCTGTTTTTT.

The J gene is TRBJ1-6, the V gene TRBV2, with TRBD1 matching over 8 bases. The CDR3 is 15 residues long. The junction had 4 bases not matched to a gene; V was cut back by 4 bases and J by 5 bases. Germline CDR1 and CDR2: SNHLY and FYNNEI. The chain's CDR3 is CASSGGQGDNSPLHF. The DNA for the CDR3 is TGTGCCAGCAGTGGCGGACAGGGCGATAATTCACCCCTCCACTTT.

The V and J genes are TRBV4-3 and TRBJ2-2, with TRBD2 identical over 10 bases. Germline CDR1 LGHNA, CDR2 YSLEER. With 0 bases clipped from V and 5 bases from J, the junction kept 12 bases outside the gene matches. This CDR3 contains 19 residues. CDR3 bases: TGCGCCAGCAGCCAAGAATTCGTCAGCGGGGGGGCGTTTACCGGGGAGCTGTTTTTT. It translates to CASSQEFVSGGAFTGELFF.

The chain recombines TRBV6-1 with TRBJ2-3, with D unclear. V lost 2 bases, J lost 2 bases, and 11 bases lay in between. Germline CDR1 is MNHNS and CDR2 is SASEGT. The CDR3 has 15 residues. DNA of the CDR3: TGTGCCAGCAGTGAATGGCAGATCAACACAGATACGCAGTATTTT. Amino acid sequence: CASSEWQINTDTQYF.

This clone has only one observation. The V call is TRBV7-9, the J call TRBJ2-7, with D maybe TRBD1 (6 bases). Germline CDR1 and CDR2: SEHNR and FQNEAQ (reference sequence). The V and J ends lost 5 bases and 4 bases respectively, with 9 bases between them. CDR3 length equals 12 residues. Here the CDR3 reads CASSTDRYEQYF. In DNA form, the CDR3 reads TGTGCCAGCAGCACCGACAGGTACGAGCAGTACTTC.

The chain carries TRBV5-1 and TRBJ2-7; 7 bases map to TRBD2. V was clipped by 4 bases and J by 1 base; unmatched bases: 17. The CDR3 loop spans 18 amino acids. The germline V gene encodes CDR1 SGHRS and CDR2 YFSETQ. The CDR3 sequence is CASSGGEWGSGPSYEQYF. The CDR3 nucleotides read TGCGCCAGCAGCGGGGGGGAGTGGGGTAGTGGGCCATCCTACGAGCAGTACTTC.

The chain carries TRBV11-2 and TRBJ1-2, with a tentative D call TRBD1 (5 bases). V was trimmed by 1 base and J by 4 bases, leaving 7 bases between them. This CDR3 has 13 amino acids. Germline V gene data show CDR1 as SGHAT and CDR2 as FQNNGV. This CDR3 reads CASSLAGGYGYTF. CDR3 DNA: TGTGCCAGCAGCTTAGCGGGGGGCTATGGCTACACCTTC.

The V and J genes are TRBV20-1 and TRBJ2-1; D not resolved. Trimming took off 3 bases at V and 7 bases at J, with 7 bases between the two ends. The CDR3 length is 11 residues. Germline CDR1 and CDR2: DFQATT and SNEGSKA (reference sequence). The CDR3, as DNA: TGCAGTGCTAGCGCTAGTAATGAGCAGTTCTTC. As protein: CSASASNEQFF.

The V call is TRBV28, the J call TRBJ2-5; 7 bases map to TRBD2. CDR1 and CDR2 from the germline V gene are MDHEN and SYDVKM. V shed 4 bases, J shed 3 bases, and the junction held 8 bases outside the gene matches. The CDR3 runs 15 residues. The chain's CDR3 is CASSSSDGGKETQYF. The CDR3, as DNA: TGTGCCAGCAGTTCCTCCGACGGGGGGAAAGAGACCCAGTACTTC.

The rearrangement joins TRBV23-1 to TRBJ1-5, with TRBD1 matching 7 bases. TRBV23-1 is flagged as an ORF with uncertain function. This CDR3 has 16 amino acids. V trimming: 2 bases; J trimming: 6 bases; junction bases outside the gene matches: 10. In DNA form, the CDR3 reads TGCGCCAGCAGTCAACTGGAGAAGGGGGCAGCTCAGCCCCAGCATTTT. Amino acids: CASSQLEKGAAQPQHF.

The chain is built from TRBV6-5 and TRBJ1-1; 7 nucleotides agree with TRBD1. Germline CDR1 and CDR2: MNHEY and SVGAGI. This CDR3 is 15 amino acids long. V trimming: 0 bases; J trimming: 4 bases; junction bases outside the gene matches: 5. In DNA form, the CDR3 reads TGTGCCAGCAGTTACTCGGGCAGGGGGATCACTGAAGCTTTCTTT. The encoded protein is CASSYSGRGITEAFF.

This clone has just a few counts. The chain links TRBV5-1 to TRBJ1-1; no firm D call. CDR1 is SGHRS and CDR2 is YFSETQ in the germline V gene. There are 12 residues in the CDR3. The V gene lost 1 base and the J gene lost 2 bases, with 3 bases spanning the gap. CDR3 sequence (DNA): TGCGCCAGCAGCTTGTCTAACACTGAAGCTTTCTTT. Its translation: CASSLSNTEAFF.

This clone has more than one count but fewer than ten. This sequence joins TRBV7-9 and TRBJ2-7, with a possible D match to TRBD1 (5 bases). Trimming pared 4 bases from V and 2 bases from J, leaving 12 bases between. The CDR3 totals 14 residues. CDR1 is SEHNR and CDR2 is FQNEAQ in the germline V gene (reference sequence). CDR3 in amino acids: CASSWGQVTYEQYF. The DNA of the CDR3 is TGTGCCAGCAGCTGGGGCCAGGTCACCTACGAGCAGTACTTC.

The J gene is TRBJ1-1, the V gene TRBV5-1, with D possibly TRBD1 on 5 matching bases. The V end was cut by 1 base, the J end by 5 bases, with 9 bases between. This CDR3 has 13 amino acids. Germline V gives CDR1 SGHRS, CDR2 YFSETQ. CDR3 sequence: CASSLWGRTEAFF. The CDR3 nucleotides read TGCGCCAGCAGCTTGTGGGGCAGGACTGAAGCTTTCTTT.

This chain connects TRBV28 to TRBJ1-3; D gene uncertain. The V end was cut by 5 bases, the J end by 6 bases, with 8 bases between. The CDR3 is 12 amino acids. Germline-derived CDR1 and CDR2 are MDHEN and SYDVKM. For the CDR3, the DNA is TGTGCCAGCAGTCTTTTCCCAAACACCATATATTTT. This encodes CASSLFPNTIYF.

The V and J genes are TRBV5-1 and TRBJ1-4, with 8 bases matching TRBD1. V lost 3 bases, J lost 8 bases, and 6 bases stayed unmatched. Germline V gives CDR1 SGHRS, CDR2 YFSETQ. This CDR3 has 14 residues. Here the CDR3 reads CASSSDRAGEKLFF. DNA for the CDR3: TGCGCCAGCAGCTCGGACAGGGCTGGGGAAAAACTGTTTTTT.

The chain couples TRBV5-6 to TRBJ1-2, with 7 bases identical to TRBD1. This CDR3 contains 16 residues. The germline CDR1 and CDR2 sequences are SGHDT and YYEEEE. Losses at the gene ends were 4 bases for V and 3 bases for J; bases not matched to a gene: 12. Here the CDR3 reads CASSTTGSPLYYGYTF. For the CDR3, the DNA is TGTGCCAGCAGCACGACAGGGAGCCCTCTATACTATGGCTACACCTTC.

This clone was observed a few times. The gene calls are TRBV10-3 and TRBJ2-7; D gene ambiguous. CDR3 length: 15 amino acids. V shed 6 bases and J shed 4 bases, with 19 bases lying between them. Germline CDR1 and CDR2: ENHRY and SYGVKD. In nucleotides, the CDR3 is TGTGCCATCAGACCCGCCGGCGCGCCGGAGTACGAGCAGTACTTC. Translation: CAIRPAGAPEYEQYF.

The chain links TRBV14 to TRBJ2-7, with 11 positions matching TRBD1. The CDR3 spans 14 residues. Unmatched junction bases numbered 5, after V lost 3 bases and J lost 7 bases. Germline values: CDR1 SGHDN, CDR2 FVKESK. The CDR3 here is CASSQEDRGREQYF. CDR3 DNA: TGTGCCAGCAGCCAGGAGGACAGGGGGCGGGAGCAGTACTTC.

This clone was detected only a few times. The chain couples TRBV4-3 to TRBJ2-1; no clear D gene. CDR1 LGHNA and CDR2 YSLEER come from the germline V gene. Trimming took 0 bases from V and 9 from J, leaving 9 bases between them. The CDR3 spans 13 residues. Written as DNA, the CDR3 is TGCGCCAGCAGCCAAGAAACAAGAGGTGAGCAGTTCTTC. Translated: CASSQETRGEQFF.

This clone showed up just once. V is TRBV5-1 and J is TRBJ2-1; 9 positions agree with TRBD2. CDR1 and CDR2 (germline): SGHRS, YFSETQ. Trimming cost V 2 bases and J 4 bases; bases outside gene matches: 4. The CDR3 is made up of 15 amino acids. The CDR3 DNA reads TGCGCCAGCAGCTTATTAGCGGGGGCGTACAATGAGCAGTTCTTC. Amino acid sequence: CASSLLAGAYNEQFF.

V and J are TRBV11-2 and TRBJ2-5; possible D gene TRBD2, 5 bases. Germline V gene sequence: CDR1 SGHAT, CDR2 FQNNGV. This CDR3 is built from 16 residues. V was pared by 5 bases and J by 1 base, with 17 bases between. CDR3 amino acids: CASSPQEGSFQETQYF. The CDR3 DNA reads TGTGCCAGCAGCCCACAAGAGGGATCATTCCAAGAGACCCAGTACTTC.

This chain connects TRBV19 to TRBJ1-4; D perhaps matches TRBD1 (6 bases). V lost 4 bases, J lost 8 bases, and 14 bases lay in between. CDR1 is LNHDA and CDR2 is SQIVND in the germline V gene (reference sequence). This CDR3 is built from 14 residues. The CDR3 nucleotides are TGTGCCAGTAGTAGTACAGGGCTCTGGGAAAAACTGTTTTTT. Protein product: CASSSTGLWEKLFF.